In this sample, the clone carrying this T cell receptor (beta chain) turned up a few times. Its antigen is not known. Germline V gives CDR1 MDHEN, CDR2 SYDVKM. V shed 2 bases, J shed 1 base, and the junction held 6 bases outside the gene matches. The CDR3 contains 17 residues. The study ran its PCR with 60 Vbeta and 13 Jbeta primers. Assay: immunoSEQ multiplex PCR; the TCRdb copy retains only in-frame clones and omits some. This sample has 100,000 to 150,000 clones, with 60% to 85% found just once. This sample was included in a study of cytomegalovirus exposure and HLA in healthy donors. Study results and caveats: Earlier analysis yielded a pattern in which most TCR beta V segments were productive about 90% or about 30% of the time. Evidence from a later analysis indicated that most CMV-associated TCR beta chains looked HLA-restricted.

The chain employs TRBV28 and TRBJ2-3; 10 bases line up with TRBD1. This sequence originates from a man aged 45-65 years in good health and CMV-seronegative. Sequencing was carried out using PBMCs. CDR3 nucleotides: TGTGCCAGCAGTTTAAACTTCGGGACAGGGGGCACAGATACGCAGTATTTT. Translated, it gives CASSLNFGTGGTDTQYF.